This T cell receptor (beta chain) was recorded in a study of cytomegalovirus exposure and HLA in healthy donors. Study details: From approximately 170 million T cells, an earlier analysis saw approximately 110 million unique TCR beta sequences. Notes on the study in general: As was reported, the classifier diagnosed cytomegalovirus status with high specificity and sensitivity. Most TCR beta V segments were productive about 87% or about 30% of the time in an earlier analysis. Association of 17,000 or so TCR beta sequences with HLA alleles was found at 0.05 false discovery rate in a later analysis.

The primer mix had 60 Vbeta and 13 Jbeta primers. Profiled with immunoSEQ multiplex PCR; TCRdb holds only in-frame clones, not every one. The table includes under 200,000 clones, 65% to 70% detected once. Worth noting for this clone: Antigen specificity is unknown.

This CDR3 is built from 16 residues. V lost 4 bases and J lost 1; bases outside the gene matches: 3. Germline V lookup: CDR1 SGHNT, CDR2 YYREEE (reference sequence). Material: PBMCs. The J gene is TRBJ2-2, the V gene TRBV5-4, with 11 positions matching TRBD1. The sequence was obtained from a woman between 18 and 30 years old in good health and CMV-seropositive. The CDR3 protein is CASSAGQGGNTGELFF. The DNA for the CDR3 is TGTGCCAGCAGCGCGGGACAGGGGGGGAACACCGGGGAGCTGTTTTTT.